This T cell receptor beta chain was recorded in a study of shared clonotypes between healthy human individuals (dated by TCRdb to the early 2020s). Regarding the complete study: Three men and a couple of women, aged 18 to 49 years, made up the cohort. Per donor, three plates each were used for CD4 naive and CD4 memory, two for CD8 naive, and one for CD8 memory. To estimate repertoire size and how much clonotypes are shared between individuals, the study performed deep sequencing of blood TCR repertoires from about 5 healthy adults. Libraries were prepared and TCR repertoires were sequenced by different laboratories using diverse techniques, in order to increase sequencing depth and limit assay-specific biases. Between about 0.9 and 8.9 billion PBMCs per donor were obtained by leukapheresis. Paper-wide results and their limitations: Pairwise subsampling indicated that sequencing depth was expected to affect the degree of clonotype sharing among donors. Higher generation probabilities were observed for clonotypes shared by all four sorted-subset donors than for non-shared clonotypes. Estimated clonotype richness was generally larger for naive than for memory subsets. Sampling was limited to blood, and TCR repertoires in tissue likely differ from TCR repertoires in blood. Incomplete sequencing was indicated by rarefaction of sorted-subset datasets, despite the large sequencing depth. The genetic and exposure-history diversity represented was limited by the small number of donors. Across four donors, approximately 4.6% of naive CD4, around 3.5% of naive CD8, roughly 2.3% of memory CD4, and approximately 0.42% of memory CD8 clonotypes were shared.

Using the deep immunoSEQ assay, TCR CDR3 regions were amplified from genomic DNA by multiplex PCR. Extracted genomic DNA from each cell subset was spread evenly across all wells of several immunoSEQ 96-well plates, with each plate serving as a replicate. For sorted subsets, each replicate PCR was loaded with 200 ng genomic DNA, equivalent to 25,000 to 30,000 T cell genomes. Purified libraries were measured with a Qubit 3.0 fluorometer, size-checked on a Bioanalyzer 2100, and measured again with the KAPA Library Quantification kit. Every immunoSEQ 96-well plate was sequenced on a dedicated single-read 150-cycle Illumina NextSeq 550 flow cell. As for the authors' bioinformatics: Because the immunoSEQ output included only junctional sequences and no quality scores, the filtering could not be the same as the filtering used for full-length reads. To assign V/J genes and CDR3, sequences were annotated against IMGT germline references using PyIR, a Python wrapper for IgBLAST v1.9. Reads with weak V/J assignments (E-value above 1e-6), missing CDR3, stop codons, out-of-frame junctions, or ambiguous translated residues were removed. V3J clonotypes were defined by identical inferred V gene, J gene, and CDR3 amino acid sequence. To compute the percentage overlap between repertoires, the number of shared unique clonotypes was divided by the size of the smaller repertoire. Richness of each repertoire was evaluated using RTK rarefaction, the Chao1 estimator, and Recon v2.1 estimates of unobserved clonotypes. For all TCRbeta clonotypes obtained by the gDNA method from a handful of donors, generation probabilities were computed with OLGA. In its TCRdb copy, this immuneACCESS table keeps in-frame sequences only and misses some clones. Where compared with another copy, unresolved V genes explain less than half of these, and the others have no known cause. D and trimming come from the DNA, and the V and J calls and clone size come from that table. This sample gives under 300,000 clones in total; under 80% of them show up just once. 11% of the sample comes from the top ten.

The donors were healthy, HIV-negative adults with no recently reported acute infections or vaccinations. Only Caucasian adults living in Nashville, Tennessee, USA were represented among the donors. CD4+ T cells were enriched through magnetic negative selection, after which naive cells were positively selected on CD45RA and the remaining negative fraction served as the memory subset. Blood was collected by leukapheresis, and PBMCs were isolated by Ficoll-Histopaque density gradient centrifugation and then cryopreserved in liquid nitrogen vapor phase. Purity and quantity of every magnetically sorted T cell population were checked by analytical flow cytometry. Genomic DNA was isolated from each sorted fraction and quantified by UV absorbance on a Nanodrop 2000c. Comments on this clone: The antigen it binds to is not known. Base quality data are lacking; no much larger clone is found one base away.

The CDR3 holds 15 amino acids from the cysteine to the phenylalanine. The retained sequence is limited to the CDR3, 45 bases, with the frame set at the first base. V gives up 2 bases and J gives up 2 bases, and the segment between their germline ends measures 13 bases. CDR1 and CDR2 were assigned from the germline V gene as MNHNS and SASEGT. This chain joins TRBV6-1 to TRBJ2-7; tentative D gene TRBD1, with 5 bases matching. The source material was memory CD4+ T cells sorted from blood. In the paper's terms, the cell subset or site label means: CD45RA-negative fraction. The sequence was collected from a man aged 25-45 years in good health. The DNA sequence is TGTGCCAGCAGTGAACTCTGGCACAGGACCTACGAGCAGTACTTC. Translated, it reads CASSELWHRTYEQYF.